This T cell receptor (beta chain) was identified in a study of CD8 T cells in Susac syndrome. Sequencing of TCR beta was performed on blood CD8+ and CD4+ T cells. CDR1 is MNHEY and CDR2 is SVGAGI in the germline V gene. The V and J ends lost 7 bases and 3 bases, in that order; junction bases with no gene match: 7. The CDR3 length is 14 residues. The authors reverse transcribed roughly 0.5 to 1 ug RNA with random hexamers. TCRdb reprocessed the immunoSEQ multiplex PCR reads with MiXCR, giving one entry per CDR3 protein. This sample has hundreds of thousands of distinct CDR3 sequences; 94% occur once, and the top ten carry roughly 0.14%.

The specimen was CD4+ T cells from PBMCs. This receptor was taken from a human donor with Susac syndrome. V usage is TRBV6-5 and J usage is TRBJ1-1; the match to TRBD1 covers 8 bases. The chain's CDR3 is CASIPGQEYTEAFF. The CDR3 nucleotides are TGTGCCAGCATTCCGGGACAGGAATACACTGAAGCTTTCTTT.